This is a list of T cell receptor beta chains from one sample in a study of human thymus T cells. TCRdb's copy holds only in-frame clones and misses some; the assay was immunoSEQ multiplex PCR. Altogether roughly 120,000 clones are present, around 94% being singletons, with the ten largest covering more than 0.02%. Sample: thymus tissue. The receptor set was obtained from a boy younger than two with a congenital heart defect but otherwise immunologically healthy. Both conserved end residues are part of each CDR3. A D gene is named only where the DNA matches it firmly.

- TRBV7-6 CASSLAKGGRYEQYF
TRBD1 TRBV5-8 CASSQETGAPYGYTF
TRBD1 TRBV5-4 CASSPGTGDSPLHF
TRBD1 TRBV27 CASSLSRGHSEAFF
- TRBV4-3 CASSPGGAYQMNTEAFF
TRBD1 TRBV5-6 CASSSGTATNEKLFF
TRBD1 TRBV2 CASRGDRAASYEQYF
- TRBV6-5 CASSARANYGYTF
- TRBV27 CASSLTAGGQPQHF
- TRBV4-1 CASSQEILGADTGELFF
TRBD2 TRBV5-6 CASSGGGQETQYF
- TRBV6-5 CASSQLASGLDEQYF